Below, 2 T cell receptor beta chains from the same sample are listed, as sequenced in a study of T cell responses to AZD1222 COVID-19 vaccine. The data were produced by immunoSEQ multiplex PCR, yet TCRdb's version contains in-frame clones alone and is incomplete. The table lists roughly 150,000 clones, roughly 89% of them singletons. The sequences come from peripheral blood, collected 28 days after the second AZD1222 dose. These TCRs come from an adult who received the AZD1222 COVID-19 vaccine.

This chain uses TRBV10-2 with TRBJ1-2; D is perhaps TRBD1 (5 bases). Germline V lookup: CDR1 WSHSY, CDR2 SAAADI. Trimming removed 2 bases at V and 6 bases at J, with 13 bases between. The CDR3 loop spans 14 amino acids. Written as DNA, the CDR3 is TGCGCCAGCAGTGAGAGAGGGGAGGCGGATGGCTACACCTTC. Amino acid sequence: CASSERGEADGYTF.

The genes are TRBV5-1 and TRBJ2-3; 14 bases fit TRBD2. The CDR3 is made up of 16 amino acids. CDR1 is SGHRS and CDR2 is YFSETQ in the germline V gene. Unmatched junction bases numbered 4, after V lost 4 bases and J lost 3 bases. Here the CDR3 reads CASSARLAGGTDTQYF. DNA for the CDR3: TGCGCCAGCAGCGCCAGACTAGCGGGGGGGACAGATACGCAGTATTTT.